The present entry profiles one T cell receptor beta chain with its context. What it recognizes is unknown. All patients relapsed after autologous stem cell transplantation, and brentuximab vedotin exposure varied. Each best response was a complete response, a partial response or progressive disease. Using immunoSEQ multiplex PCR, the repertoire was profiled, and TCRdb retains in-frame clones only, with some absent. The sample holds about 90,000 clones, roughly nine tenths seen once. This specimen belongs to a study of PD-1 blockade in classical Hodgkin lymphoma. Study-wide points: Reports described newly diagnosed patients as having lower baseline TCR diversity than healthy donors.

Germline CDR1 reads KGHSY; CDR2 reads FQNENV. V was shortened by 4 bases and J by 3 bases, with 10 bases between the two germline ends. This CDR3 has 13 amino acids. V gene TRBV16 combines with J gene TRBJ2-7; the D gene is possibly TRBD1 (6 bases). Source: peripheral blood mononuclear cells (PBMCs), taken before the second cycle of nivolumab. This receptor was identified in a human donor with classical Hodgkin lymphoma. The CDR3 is CASSPGAFYEQYF. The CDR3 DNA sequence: TGTGCCAGCAGCCCAGGGGCATTCTACGAGCAGTACTTC.